The 22 T cell receptor beta chains listed next were all sequenced from one sample in a study of blood T cell repertoires in COVID-19. Clones were read by immunoSEQ multiplex PCR, and TCRdb kept only the in-frame ones, dropping some. Of fewer than 130,000 clones in the sample, 69% are singletons; the top ten hold approximately 6.2%. The sequencing sample was made of peripheral blood. The receptor set was obtained from a man older than 75 with acute or convalescent COVID-19.

V gene TRBV19 combines with J gene TRBJ2-1; 7 positions agree with TRBD1. This CDR3 is built from 13 residues. Germline V CDR1 and CDR2: LNHDA, SQIVND (reference sequence). J gave up 10 bases and V 6 bases, and 9 bases lay outside the gene matches. CDR3 nucleotide sequence: TGTGCCAGTAGAAATCAGGGGGATCGGGAGCAGTTCTTC. Translating gives CASRNQGDREQFF.

V gene TRBV30 combines with J gene TRBJ2-1; 12 bases match TRBD1. Germline CDR1 and CDR2: GTSNPN and SVGIG (reference sequence). The CDR3 is made up of 14 amino acids. The V and J ends lost 5 bases and 7 bases, in that order; junction bases with no gene match: 6. The CDR3 sequence is CAWGGQGARNEQFF. CDR3 DNA sequence: TGTGCCTGGGGGGGACAGGGGGCAAGGAATGAGCAGTTCTTC. The variable domain in full, with the rest retrieved from reference TRBV30 and TRBJ2-1, is SQTIHQWPATLVQPVGSPLSLECTVEGTSNPNLYWYRQAAGRGLQLLFYSVGIGQISSEVPQNLSASRPQDRQFILSSKKLLLSDSGFYLCAWGGQGARNEQFFGPGTRLTVL.

The chain joins TRBV15 to TRBJ1-1; the D is unclear. Germline values: CDR1 LNHNV, CDR2 YYDKDF (reference sequence). This CDR3 is 11 amino acids long. Between the trimmed V and J ends, which lost 5 bases and 4 bases, there was a span of 5 bases. CDR3 bases: TGTGCCACCAGCCAGGTCACTGAAGCTTTCTTT. Residues: CATSQVTEAFF.

This clone appeared a single time. The same CDR3 also results from other DNA sequences found in this sample. This chain connects TRBV9 to TRBJ2-3, with TRBD2 as a possible D gene (5 bases). Trimming left V 4 bases short and J 1 base short, with 13 bases between. The CDR3 is 15 amino acids. Germline CDR1 reads SGDLS; CDR2 reads YYNGEE. The DNA for the CDR3 is TGTGCCAGCAGCCCCCGGGGTGCGGGCACAGATACGCAGTATTTT. Encoded protein: CASSPRGAGTDTQYF.

This chain connects TRBV6-4 to TRBJ2-3, with a possible D match to TRBD2 (6 bases). The germline V gene has CDR1 MRHNA and CDR2 SNTAGT. This CDR3 is 15 amino acids long. Trimming shortened V by 3 bases and J by 1 base, and 11 bases separated the two germline ends. The CDR3, as DNA: TGTGCCAGCAGTGAAGTCGCTAGCGGCACAGATACGCAGTATTTT. Translated: CASSEVASGTDTQYF.

This clone has more than one count but fewer than ten. V gene TRBV25-1 combines with J gene TRBJ1-4; possibly TRBD1 for D (5 bases). The V end was cut by 4 bases, the J end by 3 bases, with 18 bases between. This CDR3 has 17 residues. Germline CDR1 and CDR2: MGHDK and SYGVNS. CDR3 coding DNA: TGTGCCAGCAGTGCCGAGTGGCGGGGCAGGTCTAATGAAAAACTGTTTTTT. Protein product: CASSAEWRGRSNEKLFF.

The V call is TRBV5-6, the J call TRBJ1-2; D is unresolved. The CDR3 spans 15 residues. Germline CDR1 reads SGHDT; CDR2 reads YYEEEE. Trimming took off 0 bases at V and 4 bases at J, with 13 bases between the two ends. CDR3 region: CASSLEEGWFYGYTF. The DNA of the CDR3 is TGTGCCAGCAGCTTGGAGGAGGGATGGTTCTATGGCTACACCTTC.

The rearrangement uses TRBV10-3 and TRBJ1-4; D not resolved. Germline CDR1 reads ENHRY; CDR2 reads SYGVKD. The CDR3 sequence is 13 residues long. V gave up 2 bases and J gave up 6 bases, with 7 bases separating them. The CDR3 bases are TGTGCCATCAGTGAGGCCGCAGATGAAAAACTGTTTTTT. It specifies CAISEAADEKLFF.

J is TRBJ2-5 and V is TRBV5-6, with TRBD2 matching over 8 bases. Germline loops: CDR1 SGHDT, CDR2 YYEEEE. The CDR3 runs to 17 residues. With V trimmed by 1 base and J by 5 bases, 13 bases remained unmatched. The CDR3 loop reads CASSLFSRSGRGETQYF. The CDR3 DNA reads as TGTGCCAGCAGCTTGTTTTCGAGGAGCGGGAGAGGGGAGACCCAGTACTTC.

The chain is built from TRBV5-4 and TRBJ2-1, with 8 bases matching TRBD2. CDR1 is SGHNT and CDR2 is YYREEE in the germline V gene (reference sequence). With 0 bases clipped from V and 9 bases from J, the junction kept 8 bases outside the gene matches. The CDR3 covers 15 residues. CDR3 amino acids: CASSLGTSGNTEQFF. As DNA, the CDR3 is TGTGCCAGCAGCTTGGGTACTAGCGGCAATACTGAGCAGTTCTTC.

The chain couples TRBV28 to TRBJ1-2; D might be TRBD1 (5 bases). The V end lost 3 bases, the J end lost 6 bases, and 11 bases lay between the germline ends. The CDR3 consists of 13 residues. CDR1 and CDR2 from the germline V gene are MDHEN and SYDVKM. The CDR3 protein is CASSLGGSDGYTF. The CDR3 nucleotides read TGTGCCAGCAGTTTGGGGGGGTCGGATGGCTACACCTTC.

The chain links TRBV7-9 to TRBJ1-5; a possible D gene is TRBD1 (6 bases). CDR1 is SEHNR and CDR2 is FQNEAQ in the germline V gene (reference sequence). This CDR3 spans 13 amino acids. The ends were cut back, 3 bases at V and 7 bases at J, with 10 bases in the middle. For the CDR3, the DNA is TGTGCCAGCAGCTTGGACAGTTTCCAGCCCCAGCATTTT. It encodes CASSLDSFQPQHF.

The gene calls are TRBV6-1 and TRBJ2-5, with D unclear. Germline CDR1 and CDR2: MNHNS and SASEGT. The CDR3 length is 13 residues. V lost 6 bases and J 3 bases, leaving 11 bases between the germline ends. The CDR3 loop reads CASRALGEETQYF. CDR3 DNA sequence: TGTGCCAGCAGGGCCCTGGGCGAAGAGACCCAGTACTTC.

This CDR3 is CATSRELGRAGKNIQYF. CDR3 nucleotide sequence: TGTGCCACCAGCAGAGAACTCGGGAGGGCCGGCAAAAACATTCAGTACTTC. The chain carries TRBV15 and TRBJ2-4, with TRBD2 identical over 8 bases. CDR1 is LNHNV, CDR2 YYDKDF, per germline (reference sequence). With 0 bases clipped from V and 3 bases from J, the junction kept 7 bases outside the gene matches. This CDR3 region has 17 residues.

The chain combines TRBV5-1 with TRBJ1-4; D might be TRBD1 (5 bases). The V end was cut by 2 bases, the J end by 8 bases, with 10 bases between. This CDR3 is built from 13 residues. CDR1 SGHRS and CDR2 YFSETQ come from the germline V gene. This chain's CDR3 is CASSFGGMEKLFF. The CDR3 nucleotides read TGCGCCAGCAGCTTCGGGGGGATGGAAAAACTGTTTTTT.

The chain employs TRBV7-9 and TRBJ2-1; 16 nucleotides line up with TRBD2. Germline V lookup: CDR1 SEHNR, CDR2 FQNEAQ (reference sequence). Trimming took 5 bases from V and 4 from J; bases not matched to a gene: 5. This CDR3 has 17 residues. Written as DNA, the CDR3 is TGTGCCAGCAGCCCAGGGGGACTAGCGGGAGGGTACAATGAGCAGTTCTTC. Translating gives CASSPGGLAGGYNEQFF.

The chain combines TRBV19 with TRBJ2-1, with TRBD2 matching 14 bases. Looked up from germline, CDR1 is LNHDA and CDR2 is SQIVND (reference sequence). CDR3 size: 15 residues. V lost 1 base to trimming and J lost 8 bases; unmatched junction nucleotides: 1. The CDR3 DNA follows: TGTGCCAGTAGTATAGGACTAGCGGGAGGGGATGAGCAGTTCTTC. It encodes CASSIGLAGGDEQFF.

This chain links TRBV7-8 with TRBJ1-2, with D tentatively TRBD1 (6 bases). The CDR3 has 14 residues. Trimming cost V 8 bases and J 4 bases, with 17 bases left between them. The germline gives CDR1 SGHVS, CDR2 FQNEAQ. The CDR3 spells CASALTGSTYGYTF. The CDR3 DNA is TGTGCCAGCGCCCTCACAGGGTCTACCTATGGCTACACCTTC.

Concerning this clone: Different DNA sequences within this sample yield the same CDR3. The V gene is TRBV6-5, the J gene TRBJ2-6, with unresolved D. Germline loops: CDR1 MNHEY, CDR2 SVGAGI. Trimming shortened V by 2 bases and J by 2 bases, and 7 bases separated the two germline ends. This CDR3 is 15 amino acids long. The CDR3 nucleotides are TGTGCCAGCAGTTACGCCGGTCCTGGGGCCAACGTCCTGACTTTC. This sequence encodes CASSYAGPGANVLTF.

The CDR3 is CSVNRSPTGELFF. CDR3 nucleotides: TGCAGCGTTAACAGATCGCCCACCGGGGAGCTGTTTTTT. The V gene is TRBV29-1, the J gene TRBJ2-2, with no clear D. This CDR3 comprises 13 residues. Trimming removed 5 bases at V and 4 bases at J, with 11 bases between. Germline-derived CDR1 and CDR2 are SQVTM and ANQGSEA.

The chain is built from TRBV5-4 and TRBJ2-3, with 8 bases that match TRBD1. This CDR3 is built from 13 residues. CDR1 and CDR2 from the germline V gene are SGHNT and YYREEE (reference sequence). V trimming: 4 bases; J trimming: 4 bases; junction bases outside the gene matches: 2. CDR3 in amino acids: CASSTGGPDTQYF. The CDR3 DNA reads as TGTGCCAGCAGCACAGGGGGACCAGATACGCAGTATTTT.

This clone was counted between two and nine times. The chain links TRBV28 to TRBJ1-1; no reliable D call. The CDR3 extends over 11 amino acids. Germline CDR1 and CDR2: MDHEN and SYDVKM. Trimming removed 5 bases from V and 7 bases from J, with 8 bases in between. For the CDR3, the DNA is TGTGCCAGCAGTCTCCAGGTTGAAGCTTTCTTT. Translated, it gives CASSLQVEAFF. Combining the CDR3 with reference TRBV28 and TRBJ1-1 gives the whole variable domain DVKVTQSSRYLVKRTGEKVFLECVQDMDHENMFWYRQDPGLGLRLIYFSYDVKMKEKGDIPEGYSVSREKKERFSLILESASTNQTSMYLCASSLQVEAFFGQGTRLTVV.